The clone carrying this T cell receptor beta chain was recorded a few times. The antigen remains undetermined. Between the trimmed V and J ends, which lost 6 bases and 8 bases, there was a span of 11 bases. CDR3 size: 11 residues. Germline values: CDR1 DFQATT, CDR2 SNEGSKA (reference sequence). The entry originates in a study of T-cell memory formation after mild COVID-19. Study-wide results and caveats: Day 15 to 85 contracting clones showed balanced CD4/CD8; later expanders leaned CD4+. Several responding clones turned up in pre-infection memory, indicating that cross-reactive memory may have taken part.

Researchers used 5'RACE with constant-segment primers to make TCR alpha and TCR beta cDNA libraries that carry sample barcodes and UMIs. TCRdb reprocessed the 5' RACE reads with MiXCR, giving one entry per CDR3 protein. The sample records under 300,000 distinct CDR3 sequences, about 16% being singletons. Input material: PBMCs or a T cell subset sorted from them (not recorded which). This sequence joins TRBV20-1 and TRBJ2-1; no clear D gene. The sequence derives from a man between 18 and 29 years old who had mild COVID-19 (a few samples of this study predate the infection). Cell type and time point are not known. CDR3: CSAPLLYEQFF. CDR3 DNA sequence: TGCAGTGCGCCCCTCCTTTATGAGCAGTTCTTC.